This T cell receptor beta chain is drawn from a study of blood T cell repertoires in COVID-19. Study as a whole: The samples span acute and convalescent COVID-19 from the United States, Italy and Spain. T cells, B-cell-depleted T cells, or PBMCs supplied cDNA or gDNA.

This clone was recorded only once. CDR1 is SGHNT, CDR2 YENEEA, per germline. This CDR3 spans 14 amino acids. V shed 3 bases and J shed 2 bases, with 7 bases lying between them. In the original processing: Amplification of reference gene primers was used by the study to estimate nucleated cell counts. Clones were sequenced by immunoSEQ multiplex PCR, and TCRdb holds only the in-frame ones, with some missing. The V and J calls and clone size were taken over from that table, and D and trimming were inferred from the DNA. This table has about 290,000 clones, around four fifths appearing once. The genes are TRBV11-3 and TRBJ2-2; D unresolved. This TCR came from a woman in her forties or fifties with active or convalescent COVID-19. Sequenced input: peripheral blood. The CDR3 protein is CASSFGANTGELFF. In nucleotides, the CDR3 is TGTGCCAGCAGCTTCGGTGCCAACACCGGGGAGCTGTTTTTT.